The T cell receptor (beta chain) described here comes from a study of neoadjuvant nivolumab and ipilimumab in lung cancer. Study-level results: A small number of samples were TCR sequenced.

The V gene's germline CDR1 is MNHNY and CDR2 SVGAGI (reference sequence). There are 14 residues in the CDR3. The V gene end was trimmed by 1 base and the J gene end by 4 bases; junction bases not matched to a gene: 2. Clones were sequenced by immunoSEQ multiplex PCR, and TCRdb holds only the in-frame ones, with some missing. The repertoire consists of 8,000 to 10,000 clones, with 84% occurring once and the leading ten covering about 8%. As for this clone: The antigen is unknown.

This chain connects TRBV6-6 to TRBJ1-1, with TRBD1 matching over 8 bases. This receptor was obtained from an adult with non-small cell lung cancer. The sample consisted of tumor tissue, taken after neoadjuvant nivolumab, alone or with ipilimumab, at or shortly before surgery. The CDR3 bases are TGTGCCAGCAGTTACTGGCAGGGGGCCACTGAAGCTTTCTTT. It encodes CASSYWQGATEAFF.